Presented here are 23 T cell receptor beta chains from one specimen sequenced in a study of T-cell memory formation after mild COVID-19. TCRdb reprocessed the 5' RACE reads with MiXCR, giving one entry per CDR3 protein. The sample carries around 130,000 distinct CDR3 sequences, 5% to 6.5% recorded once. Source material: PBMCs or a T cell subset sorted from them (not recorded which). All receptors come from an adult woman who had mild COVID-19 (a few samples of this study predate the infection). Cell type and time point are not known.

The chain couples TRBV7-2 to TRBJ2-3; a possible D gene is TRBD2 (6 bases). Germline assignment: CDR1 SGHTA and CDR2 FQGNSA. The V end was cut by 5 bases, the J end by 1 base, with 25 bases between. The CDR3 has 19 amino acids. CDR3 residues: CASSPFGAGWGQGTDTQYF. The CDR3 nucleotides read TGTGCCAGCAGCCCCTTTGGGGCGGGATGGGGTCAGGGCACAGATACGCAGTATTTT.

The V call is TRBV18, the J call TRBJ2-7; perhaps TRBD1 as D (6 bases). The CDR3 contains 14 residues. Trimming cost V 5 bases and J 2 bases, with 13 bases left between them. In germline, CDR1 is KGHSH, CDR2 LQKENI. This chain's CDR3 is CASSSQDSTYEQYF. The CDR3 bases are TGTGCCAGCTCATCACAGGACAGTACCTACGAGCAGTACTTC.

This clonotype was seen a few times. The rearrangement joins TRBV10-3 to TRBJ2-2; 7 bases are a match to TRBD1. The CDR3 consists of 14 residues. Germline V gene sequence: CDR1 ENHRY, CDR2 SYGVKD. The V gene end was trimmed by 7 bases and the J gene end by 3 bases; junction bases not matched to a gene: 5. The CDR3 DNA is TGTGCCATCAACCCGGGACAGTACACCGGGGAGCTGTTTTTT. Its translation is CAINPGQYTGELFF.

This clonotype was found many times. This sequence joins TRBV27 and TRBJ2-2; D remains ambiguous. The V gene's germline CDR1 is MNHEY and CDR2 SMNVEV (reference sequence). The CDR3 runs to 14 residues. The V gene lost 7 bases and the J gene lost 1 base, with 10 bases spanning the gap. The CDR3 region is CASKWQRNTGELFF. The CDR3 nucleotides are TGTGCCAGCAAGTGGCAGAGGAACACCGGGGAGCTGTTTTTT.

The CDR3 is CSVARRGVSTDTQYF. CDR3 DNA: TGCAGTGTAGCCCGGCGGGGCGTAAGCACAGATACGCAGTATTTT. V is TRBV20-1 and J is TRBJ2-3, with D possibly matching TRBD2 (6 bases). V lost 7 bases and J 0 bases, leaving 17 bases between the germline ends. CDR1 and CDR2 from the germline V gene are DFQATT and SNEGSKA (reference sequence). The CDR3 length is 15 residues.

The chain is built from TRBV12-3 or TRBV12-4 and TRBJ1-5, with D maybe TRBD1 (5 bases). This CDR3 spans 16 amino acids. V was cut by 2 bases and J by 0 bases, with 11 bases left in between. CDR3 bases: TGTGCCAGCAGTTTATTTTCAGGGAATAGCAATCAGCCCCAGCATTTT. It specifies CASSLFSGNSNQPQHF.

This clonotype was seen only a few times. The genes are TRBV27 and TRBJ1-1, with 12 positions matching TRBD1. The CDR3 extends over 16 amino acids. Germline V CDR1 and CDR2: MNHEY, SMNVEV (reference sequence). V shed 0 bases, J shed 8 bases, and the junction held 7 bases outside the gene matches. The CDR3 DNA reads as TGTGCCAGCAGTTTATCGACCGGGACAGGGGGCGAAGAAGCTTTCTTT. Protein sequence: CASSLSTGTGGEEAFF.

The genes are TRBV7-3 and TRBJ1-1, with D uncertain. The germline V gene has CDR1 SGHTA and CDR2 FQGTGA. V was pared by 5 bases and J by 4 bases, with 8 bases between. This CDR3 comprises 12 residues. This chain's CDR3 is CASSARGTEAFF. Written as DNA, the CDR3 is TGTGCCAGCAGCGCTCGGGGCACTGAAGCTTTCTTT.

The chain has TRBV2 and TRBJ1-4; D gene unclear. The CDR3 runs to 14 residues. Germline CDR1 SNHLY, CDR2 FYNNEI. The V end was cut by 8 bases, the J end by 2 bases, with 12 bases between. The CDR3: CASSSGLTNEKLFF. CDR3 bases: TGTGCCAGCTCATCAGGATTGACTAATGAAAAACTGTTTTTT.

The chain couples TRBV5-1 to TRBJ2-5, with D possibly matching TRBD1 (6 bases). From germline, CDR1 is SGHRS and CDR2 YFSETQ. Trimming took off 7 bases at V and 5 bases at J, with 24 bases between the two ends. This CDR3 is built from 16 residues. This CDR3 reads CASAMGTNRVGETQYF. The CDR3 DNA follows: TGCGCCAGCGCCATGGGAACCAACAGGGTCGGTGAGACCCAGTACTTC.

This rearrangement joins TRBV6-5 to TRBJ1-1; 8 bases match TRBD1. Germline V gives CDR1 MNHEY, CDR2 SVGAGI. The CDR3 totals 10 residues. Trimming at V came to 8 bases and at J to 8 bases, leaving 1 base not matched to a gene. CDR3 amino acids: CASGQGEAFF. CDR3 sequence (DNA): TGTGCCAGCGGACAGGGAGAAGCTTTCTTT.

This clonotype was seen at least ten times. The chain combines TRBV5-1 with TRBJ1-2, with a weak D call TRBD1 (5 bases). Trimming shortened V by 2 bases and J by 2 bases, and 13 bases separated the two germline ends. CDR1 and CDR2 from the germline V gene are SGHRS and YFSETQ. The CDR3 sequence is 15 residues long. Written as DNA, the CDR3 is TGCGCCAGCAGCTTTCTCCGGGACCCAAACTATGGCTACACCTTC. This codes for CASSFLRDPNYGYTF.

This clonotype came up many times. The genes are TRBV18 and TRBJ2-5; 8 bases are shared with TRBD2. Germline values: CDR1 KGHSH, CDR2 LQKENI. The V segment lost 1 base and the J segment 0 bases; nucleotides outside the gene matches: 1. The CDR3 extends over 15 amino acids. DNA of the CDR3: TGTGCCAGCTCACCACTGGGACTAGACCAAGAGACCCAGTACTTC. Encoded protein: CASSPLGLDQETQYF.

There are a few counts of this clonotype. The CDR3 region is CASSKLAGAPGVNEQFF. As DNA, the CDR3 is TGTGCCAGCAGTAAACTAGCGGGAGCACCAGGAGTCAATGAGCAGTTCTTC. The gene calls are TRBV27 and TRBJ2-1, with 11 bases that match TRBD2. The V gene's germline CDR1 is MNHEY and CDR2 SMNVEV (reference sequence). V trimming: 5 bases; J trimming: 6 bases; junction bases outside the gene matches: 12. This CDR3 region has 17 residues.

This sequence joins TRBV11-2 and TRBJ2-1; 8 bases line up with TRBD1. The J segment lost 10 bases and the V segment lost 5 bases, leaving 7 bases of the junction unmatched. The CDR3 contains 13 residues. Germline V lookup: CDR1 SGHAT, CDR2 FQNNGV. The CDR3 is CASSTDRGREQFF. In nucleotides, the CDR3 is TGTGCCAGCAGCACCGACAGGGGCAGAGAGCAGTTCTTC.

The rearrangement joins TRBV12-3 or TRBV12-4 to TRBJ2-3; 11 bases match TRBD2. The trim removed 7 bases at V and 5 bases at J, leaving 8 bases unmatched. The CDR3 totals 15 residues. The CDR3 coding sequence is TGTGCCAGCAATATAGCGGGAGGGGGACGAGATACGCAGTATTTT. It yields the protein CASNIAGGGRDTQYF.

This clonotype has at least ten counts. The chain joins TRBV5-1 to TRBJ2-5; TRBD2 aligns across 10 bases. The CDR3 sequence is 16 residues long. Germline-derived CDR1 and CDR2 are SGHRS and YFSETQ. Trimming cost V 4 bases and J 4 bases; bases outside gene matches: 10. The CDR3 DNA reads as TGCGCCAGCAGCGCTAGAGCGGGGGGGCCGGGAGAGACCCAGTACTTC. Protein: CASSARAGGPGETQYF.

The V and J genes are TRBV7-2 and TRBJ1-1; TRBD1 aligns across 8 bases. The CDR3 is 15 amino acids. V shed 5 bases and J 5 bases; nucleotides not matched to a gene: 10. CDR1 SGHTA and CDR2 FQGNSA come from the germline V gene. In DNA, the CDR3 is TGTGCCAGCAGCCTAAGCGGACAGGGCTTGACTGAAGCTTTCTTT. It yields the protein CASSLSGQGLTEAFF.

The V and J genes are TRBV4-2 and TRBJ2-7, with D possibly being TRBD2 (6 bases). The CDR3 sequence is 16 residues long. Between the trimmed V and J ends, which lost 0 bases and 1 base, there was a span of 13 bases. Germline-derived CDR1 and CDR2 are LGHNA and YNFKEQ. In DNA form, the CDR3 reads TGTGCCAGCAGCCAAGACGCGGCTAGCGAATCCTACGAGCAGTACTTC. Translation gives CASSQDAASESYEQYF.

The chain has TRBV9 and TRBJ2-1; either TRBD1 or TRBD2 may fit D (5 bases each). Germline V gives CDR1 SGDLS, CDR2 YYNGEE. This CDR3 is 13 amino acids long. Trimming pared 2 bases from V and 7 bases from J, leaving 10 bases between. CDR3 residues: CASSVGWGNEQFF. CDR3 DNA sequence: TGTGCCAGCAGCGTGGGGTGGGGGAATGAGCAGTTCTTC.

This clonotype was observed many times. V usage is TRBV12-3 or TRBV12-4 and J usage is TRBJ2-1, with 9 bases lining up with TRBD2. The trim removed 3 bases at V and 8 bases at J, leaving 5 bases unmatched. The CDR3 totals 14 residues. This chain's CDR3 is CASSFRIAGDEQFF. The CDR3 DNA follows: TGTGCCAGCAGTTTCAGGATAGCGGGAGATGAGCAGTTCTTC.

Here the CDR3 DNA reads TGCGCCAGCGGCGGAGGGGGACTAGCGGCCCCGTCCTACAATGAGCAGTTCTTC. It translates to CASGGGGLAAPSYNEQFF. The chain recombines TRBV5-1 with TRBJ2-1, with 11 bases lining up with TRBD2. Germline V CDR1 and CDR2: SGHRS, YFSETQ. The CDR3 loop spans 18 amino acids. J lost 1 base, V lost 7 bases, and 13 bases had no gene match.

This clonotype was counted at least ten times. The rearrangement links TRBV5-1 to TRBJ2-1, with 12 bases matching TRBD2. Germline loops: CDR1 SGHRS, CDR2 YFSETQ. Trimming took 4 bases from V and 4 from J; bases not matched to a gene: 3. The CDR3 loop spans 15 amino acids. In nucleotides, the CDR3 is TGCGCCAGCAGCGCGACTAGCGGGGGATACAATGAGCAGTTCTTC. It yields the protein CASSATSGGYNEQFF.